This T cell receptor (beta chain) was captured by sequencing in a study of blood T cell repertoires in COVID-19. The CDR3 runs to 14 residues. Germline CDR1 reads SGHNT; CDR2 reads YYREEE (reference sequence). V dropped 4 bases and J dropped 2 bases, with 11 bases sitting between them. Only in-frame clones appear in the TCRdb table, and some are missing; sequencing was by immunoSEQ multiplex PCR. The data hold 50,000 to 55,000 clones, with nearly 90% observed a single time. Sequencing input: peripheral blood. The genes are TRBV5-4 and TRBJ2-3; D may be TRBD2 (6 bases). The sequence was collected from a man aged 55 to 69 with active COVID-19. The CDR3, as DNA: TGTGCCAGCAGCACGGGAGTCCTCACAGATACGCAGTATTTT. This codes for CASSTGVLTDTQYF.